This TCR beta chain was profiled in a study of T cells in Graves' hyperthyroidism and ophthalmopathy. This clonotype was detected only a few times. Amplified regions were TCR beta CDR3 sequences from RNA transcripts. A first-round RT-PCR of the TCR CDR3 used the HTBI primer set. In TCRdb, the multiplex PCR reads were re-called with MiXCR into one record per CDR3 protein. This sample has hundreds of thousands of distinct CDR3 sequences; roughly 14% occur once, and the top ten carry around 4%. Subjects with ophthalmopathy showed a Clinical Activity Score no lower than 3, a NOSPECS grade no lower than 4, and a duration shorter than 3 months. Germline CDR1 is MNHEY and CDR2 is SVGAGI. Trimming cost V 3 bases and J 2 bases, with 16 bases left between them. The CDR3 extends over 17 amino acids.

The sequencing sample was made of blood. The clonotype comes from a woman aged 40 to 50 with Graves' ophthalmopathy. The chain has TRBV6-5 and TRBJ2-2; TRBD1 is a possible D gene (6 bases). The CDR3 reads CASSYKDRSLNTGELFF. The CDR3 coding sequence is TGTGCCAGCAGTTATAAAGACAGGTCCCTTAACACCGGGGAGCTGTTTTTT.